Listed below are T cell receptor beta chains from one sample, sequenced in a study of blood T cell repertoires in COVID-19. The method was immunoSEQ multiplex PCR; TCRdb's version includes in-frame clones alone and lacks a portion of them. The sample lists over 110,000 clones, about 90% occurring once. The sample was PBMCs or T cells enriched from blood (not recorded which). Source of these receptors: a man in his sixties who had recovered from COVID-19. Each CDR3 is given with its conserved first and last residue. The D gene is left open where the match is weak. The size entry is marked missing in some rows and otherwise reads once, few, many or a size class.

TGTGCCAGCAGTGAATCTCGCAGTAACGAGCAGTACTTC CASSESRSNEQYF TRBV2 once TRBJ2-7 NA
TGTGCCAGTAGTATAGCCCTTAGTGGTGAGCAGTTCTTC CASSIALSGEQFF TRBV19 NA TRBJ2-1 NA
TGTGCCAGCAGTGAAGCGTTGGCAAATTCACCCCTCCACTTT CASSEALANSPLHF TRBV2 NA TRBJ1-6 NA
TGTGCCCACACCAGGGGGAATACCTACGAGCAGTACTTC CAHTRGNTYEQYF TRBV28 NA TRBJ2-7 TRBD1
TGTGCCAGCTCACTACAGGGAACTGGACCCGGGGAGCTGTTTTTT CASSLQGTGPGELFF TRBV18 NA TRBJ2-2 NA
TGCGCCAGCAGCCCCTCGCATAGCGGGGGGGCCTTGGCCGGGGAGCTGTTTTTT CASSPSHSGGALAGELFF TRBV5-1 NA TRBJ2-2 TRBD2
TGTGCCAGCTCACCAAGAGGGCTAACTAATGAAAAACTGTTTTTT CASSPRGLTNEKLFF TRBV18 few TRBJ1-4 NA
TGTGCCAGCAGCGTAGGGGTAGGGCGGGTGGAGACCCAGTACTTC CASSVGVGRVETQYF TRBV9 NA TRBJ2-5 NA
TGCGCCAGTGGACAGGGTGGCTATGGCTACACCTTC CASGQGGYGYTF TRBV10-2 NA TRBJ1-2 TRBD1
TGTGCCAGCACCAAAAGGACAGGGGCAGAGACCCAGTACTTC CASTKRTGAETQYF TRBV27 NA TRBJ2-5 TRBD1
TGTGCCAGCAGCCCGGGACAGGGGACCTTAAATGGCTACACCTTC CASSPGQGTLNGYTF TRBV9 NA TRBJ1-2 TRBD1
TGTGCCAGCAGTGAGACAGGGGGCTTCACCGGGGAGCTGTTTTTT CASSETGGFTGELFF TRBV2 once TRBJ2-2 TRBD1
TGTGCCACCAGGGGGCCCGATGCTGAAGCTTTCTTT CATRGPDAEAFF TRBV24-1 NA TRBJ1-1 NA
TGTGCCAGCAGACCTGACAGAAGCAATCAGCCCCAGCATTTT CASRPDRSNQPQHF TRBV6-5 NA TRBJ1-5 NA
TGTGCCAGCAGCTTAGGAGCATATAGCAATCAGCCCCAGCATTTT CASSLGAYSNQPQHF TRBV5-6 NA TRBJ1-5 NA
TGTGCCAGCAGCATAGGACAGGGATATTCACCCCTCCACTTT CASSIGQGYSPLHF TRBV13 NA TRBJ1-6 TRBD1
TGTGCCAGCAGCCCGTCAGGGGGATCCTACGAGCAGTACTTC CASSPSGGSYEQYF TRBV11-3 NA TRBJ2-7 TRBD1
TGTGCCAGCAGCCCGAGCGGGGTAGATACGCAGTATTTT CASSPSGVDTQYF TRBV3-1/TRBV3-2 NA TRBJ2-3 TRBD2
TGTGCCAGCAGCCAAGATTGGCTGGGACAACCTCGCGAGCAGTACTTC CASSQDWLGQPREQYF TRBV3-1/TRBV3-2 NA TRBJ2-7 NA
TGCGCCAGCAGCTTGGGCCGACTAGCCAGCTCCTACAATGAGCAGTTCTTC CASSLGRLASSYNEQFF TRBV5-1 NA TRBJ2-1 TRBD2
TGTGCCAGCAGCCCGGCGATTAGCGGGAGGGCAGATACGCAGTATTTT CASSPAISGRADTQYF TRBV28 NA TRBJ2-3 TRBD2
TGTGCCAGCAGCCCACGGACTGACACTAACTATGGCTACACCTTC CASSPRTDTNYGYTF TRBV5-4 NA TRBJ1-2 NA
TGTGCCAGCAGCCAGAGCGGGGGGAACACCGGGGAGCTGTTTTTT CASSQSGGNTGELFF TRBV3-1/TRBV3-2 few TRBJ2-2 TRBD2
TGTGCCAGCAGCCGGGGACAGGGGAACGTTGGCTACACCTTC CASSRGQGNVGYTF TRBV7-2 NA TRBJ1-2 TRBD1
TGTGCCAGCAGCCGAAAGGCAGGACTAGCGGTCGAGCAGTACTTC CASSRKAGLAVEQYF TRBV3-1/TRBV3-2 NA TRBJ2-7 TRBD2
TGTGCCAGCAGCTTAGTGTCCGCCTACGAGCAGTACTTC CASSLVSAYEQYF TRBV11-2 few TRBJ2-7 NA
TGTGCCAGCTCACCATTGATGGGGCGGGAGCAAGAGACCCAGTACTTC CASSPLMGREQETQYF TRBV18 NA TRBJ2-5 TRBD2
TGTGCCAGCAGCCTCAGGGGGTTAGGTTCACCCCTCCACTTT CASSLRGLGSPLHF TRBV28 NA TRBJ1-6 TRBD1
TGTGCCAGCAGCCCCGCGGGGGGCGTTAGAAAACTGTTTTTT CASSPAGGVRKLFF TRBV6-2/TRBV6-3 NA TRBJ1-4 NA
TGTGCCAGCAGTGATAGGGGCGGTGCAACTAATGAAAAACTGTTTTTT CASSDRGGATNEKLFF TRBV6-1 NA TRBJ1-4 NA
TGTGCCAGCAGTGGAACAGGGGGCGGGCAGCCCCAGCATTTT CASSGTGGGQPQHF TRBV6-1 once TRBJ1-5 TRBD1
TGTGCCACCAGTGGCCCCGCGGGGGGGCGGTCCTACAATGAGCAGTTCTTC CATSGPAGGRSYNEQFF TRBV24-1 NA TRBJ2-1 TRBD2
TGTGCCAGCAGCGTAACAGGGGGCTCGGTCGGAAAACTGTTTTTT CASSVTGGSVGKLFF TRBV7-9 once TRBJ1-4 TRBD1
TGTGCCAGCAGCCTGGCGGGACAGACCTACGAGCAGTACTTC CASSLAGQTYEQYF TRBV7-2 NA TRBJ2-7 NA
TGCGCCAGCAGCTCGCAGGGTGCGTTTATGGAACTGTTTTTT CASSSQGAFMELFF TRBV5-1 NA TRBJ1-4 NA
TGTGCCAGCAGCCAATGGGGACAGACAGGCTATGGCTACACCTTC CASSQWGQTGYGYTF TRBV3-1/TRBV3-2 NA TRBJ1-2 TRBD1
TGTGCCAGCAGTTTTATAGGGACAGGCAACACCGGGGAGCTGTTTTTT CASSFIGTGNTGELFF TRBV27 NA TRBJ2-2 TRBD1
TGCGCCAGCAGCCCCGGCGGCTTCAGACAAGGTCGGGGCTCCTATAATTCACCCCTCCACTTT CASSPGGFRQGRGSYNSPLHF TRBV5-1 NA TRBJ1-6 NA
TGCGCCAGCAGCCCCAGGGGAGGGGGAAACTACGAGCAGTACTTC CASSPRGGGNYEQYF TRBV5-1 once TRBJ2-7 NA
TGTGCCAGCAGTTTATACGGGTTCGGCTACAATGAGCAGTTCTTC CASSLYGFGYNEQFF TRBV27 NA TRBJ2-1 NA
TGTGCCAGCAGTCGGGACAGGGTAGCAGATACGCAGTATTTT CASSRDRVADTQYF TRBV28 NA TRBJ2-3 TRBD1
TGTGCCAGCAGCCTAAGGACTAGCGGGGGGGCCTCGTACACCGGGGAGCTGTTTTTT CASSLRTSGGASYTGELFF TRBV7-6 few TRBJ2-2 TRBD2
TGTGCCAGCAGTTCCTTCTGGGACACATCCTACGAGCAGTACTTC CASSSFWDTSYEQYF TRBV28 NA TRBJ2-7 NA
TGTGCCAGCAACGTCCGGACAGGGCACTATGGCTACACCTTC CASNVRTGHYGYTF TRBV2 NA TRBJ1-2 TRBD1
TGTGCCATCAGTGAGGGAGGGAGTTACTATGGCTACACCTTC CAISEGGSYYGYTF TRBV10-3 once TRBJ1-2 NA
TGCAGTGCTAGAGTTGGGCCCGAGCAGTACTTC CSARVGPEQYF TRBV20-1 few TRBJ2-7 NA
TGTGCCAGCAGTGTTCAGTACGATCAGCCCCAGCATTTT CASSVQYDQPQHF TRBV27 NA TRBJ1-5 NA
TGTGCCAGCAGCCGACTAAATCAGCCCCAGCATTTT CASSRLNQPQHF TRBV7-8 NA TRBJ1-5 NA
TGTGCCAGCTCACCAGAGAGGTACAATGAGCAGTTCTTC CASSPERYNEQFF TRBV18 NA TRBJ2-1 NA